The sequence of this T cell receptor beta chain was determined in a study of T cells after yellow fever vaccination. Of note for this clonotype: Its antigen is not known.

Whole-study findings and limits: Clones that expanded after primary vaccination mostly reappeared after the booster (over 95% CD4, 88% CD8). By day 5 rather than day 15, the secondary response had peaked, though it was weaker.

The CDR3 has 15 amino acids. Deletions cut 6 bases from V and 3 bases from J, with 14 bases between. TCRdb passed the 5' RACE reads through MiXCR, listing each CDR3 protein once. The sample contains hundreds of thousands of distinct CDR3 sequences, 21% of which appear only once. The chain joins TRBV12-3 or TRBV12-4 to TRBJ2-2; no reliable D call. The material sequenced was PBMCs, taken roughly 20 days after the first yellow fever vaccination. The sequence came from a man between 18 and 29 years old who received the YFV17D yellow fever vaccine. The DNA of the CDR3 is TGTGCCAGCAGCCGACAAGGGTTCTACACCGGGGAGCTGTTTTTT. Protein sequence: CASSRQGFYTGELFF.